One and the same sample provided the 13 T cell receptor beta chains below, sequenced in a study of blood T cell repertoires in COVID-19. Profiled with immunoSEQ multiplex PCR; TCRdb holds only in-frame clones, not every one. The sample has approximately 170,000 clones, approximately 80% seen once. Input material: peripheral blood. Source of these receptors: a woman in her 70s with COVID-19, enrolled during active disease.

The chain uses TRBV25-1 and TRBJ2-7; D remains ambiguous. This CDR3 comprises 14 residues. Germline-derived CDR1 and CDR2 are MGHDK and SYGVNS. In DNA form, the CDR3 reads TGTGCCGGCAGTGGAAACAAGCGTTCTAGCGAGCAGTACGTC. Translating it yields CAGSGNKRSSEQYV.

This clone was counted a few times. The V gene is TRBV5-1, the J gene TRBJ2-4; perhaps TRBD2 as D (5 bases). V dropped 0 bases and J dropped 11 bases, with 15 bases sitting between them. The CDR3 consists of 14 residues. The germline gives CDR1 SGHRS, CDR2 YFSETQ. This chain's CDR3 is CASSLGTGKRVQYF. CDR3 bases: TGCGCCAGCAGCTTGGGCACGGGAAAGAGGGTTCAGTACTTC. Full variable domain (remainder filled in from reference TRBV5-1 and TRBJ2-4): KAGVTQTPRYLIKTRGQQVTLSCSPISGHRSVSWYQQTPGQGLQFLFEYFSETQRNKGNFPGRFSGRQFSNSRSEMNVSTLELGDSALYLCASSLGTGKRVQYFGAGTRLSVL.

The chain has TRBV9 and TRBJ2-7; 10 bases agree with TRBD2. With 0 bases clipped from V and 6 bases from J, the junction kept 6 bases outside the gene matches. This CDR3 contains 15 residues. Per the germline V gene, CDR1 is SGDLS and CDR2 is YYNGEE. CDR3 sequence (DNA): TGTGCCAGCAGCGTAGCCTCTAGCGGGAGAAGCGAGCAGTACTTC. This sequence encodes CASSVASSGRSEQYF.

The chain joins TRBV20-1 to TRBJ1-1; D is uncertain. In germline, CDR1 is DFQATT, CDR2 SNEGSKA (reference sequence). V dropped 3 bases and J dropped 1 base, with 12 bases sitting between them. The CDR3 totals 14 residues. The CDR3: CSASLTRGNTEAFF. The CDR3 DNA reads TGCAGTGCTAGTCTCACCCGAGGGAACACTGAAGCTTTCTTT.

The V and J genes are TRBV24-1 and TRBJ2-1, with 9 bases that match TRBD2. Trimming at V came to 7 bases and at J to 5 bases, leaving 5 bases not matched to a gene. The CDR3 runs 14 residues. Germline lookup yields CDR1 KGHDR and CDR2 SFDVKD. The CDR3, as DNA: TGTGCCACCAGCTCTAGCGGGGCCCACAATGAGCAGTTCTTC. It is translated as CATSSSGAHNEQFF.

This clone was seen once. The rearrangement joins TRBV6-5 to TRBJ1-1; D is possibly TRBD1 (5 bases). The CDR3 extends over 14 amino acids. From germline, CDR1 is MNHEY and CDR2 SVGAGI. V dropped 7 bases and J dropped 4 bases, with 16 bases sitting between them. CDR3 residues: CASKGSGWSTEAFF. CDR3 sequence (DNA): TGTGCCAGCAAGGGCTCAGGGTGGAGCACTGAAGCTTTCTTT.

This clone has only a few counts. The chain couples TRBV4-2 to TRBJ1-3; the D gene is possibly TRBD1 (5 bases). Germline CDR1 reads LGHNA; CDR2 reads YNFKEQ. V lost 0 bases and J lost 0, with 9 bases in between. There are 16 residues in the CDR3. CDR3 coding DNA: TGTGCCAGCAGCCAAGATCCAGGGCGCTCTGGAAACACCATATATTTT. This translates into CASSQDPGRSGNTIYF.

The chain recombines TRBV14 with TRBJ2-3, with a weak D call TRBD1 (6 bases). The germline CDR1 and CDR2 sequences are SGHDN and FVKESK. V dropped 8 bases and J dropped 4 bases, with 13 bases sitting between them. The CDR3 length is 13 residues. The CDR3 protein is CASSTGISDTQYF. CDR3 coding DNA: TGTGCCAGCTCAACAGGGATATCAGATACGCAGTATTTT. Looking up the rest from reference TRBV14 and TRBJ2-3 gives the full variable domain: EAGVTQFPSHSVIEKGQTVTLRCDPISGHDNLYWYRRVMGKEIKFLLHFVKESKQDESGMPNNRFLAERTGGTYSTLKVQPAELEDSGVYFCASSTGISDTQYFGPGTRLTVL.

The chain links TRBV19 to TRBJ1-2; D may be TRBD1 (5 bases). The CDR3 contains 15 residues. CDR1 is LNHDA and CDR2 is SQIVND in the germline V gene (reference sequence). V gave up 5 bases and J gave up 3 bases, with 16 bases separating them. CDR3 region: CASSVRQISYYGYTF. The DNA for the CDR3 is TGTGCCAGTAGTGTGAGACAGATCTCGTACTATGGCTACACCTTC.

CDR3 sequence: CASIRGARTEAFF. The DNA of the CDR3 is TGTGCCAGCATACGGGGGGCCCGAACTGAAGCTTTCTTT. V is TRBV6-5 and J is TRBJ1-1, with D perhaps matching TRBD1 (6 bases). Germline lookup yields CDR1 MNHEY and CDR2 SVGAGI. V lost 7 bases and J lost 5, with 14 bases in between. The CDR3 runs 13 residues.

This clone has a single count. V and J are TRBV6-5 and TRBJ1-5; 9 bases are a match to TRBD1. This CDR3 has 14 amino acids. Per the germline V gene, CDR1 is MNHEY and CDR2 is SVGAGI. The trim removed 6 bases at V and 5 bases at J, leaving 5 bases unmatched. CDR3 sequence: CASRDRGRDQPQHF. CDR3 sequence (DNA): TGTGCCAGCAGGGACAGGGGCAGGGATCAGCCCCAGCATTTT.

This chain uses TRBV5-1 with TRBJ2-7; TRBD1 matches 9 bases. The V gene's germline CDR1 is SGHRS and CDR2 YFSETQ. The junction had 11 bases not matched to a gene; V was cut back by 4 bases and J by 3 bases. This CDR3 comprises 16 residues. CDR3 region: CASSGTGTGTIYEQYF. In DNA, the CDR3 is TGCGCCAGCAGCGGGACCGGGACAGGGACCATCTACGAGCAGTACTTC.

This clone appeared once. The chain joins TRBV19 to TRBJ2-6, with D unclear. Germline V gives CDR1 LNHDA, CDR2 SQIVND (reference sequence). Between the trimmed V and J ends, which lost 6 bases and 0 bases, there was a span of 3 bases. The CDR3 runs 13 residues. The CDR3 loop reads CASRYSGANVLTF. CDR3 DNA sequence: TGTGCCAGTAGGTACTCTGGGGCCAACGTCCTGACTTTC.